The rows below give T cell receptor beta chains drawn from one sample of a study of T cells in tuberculosis. Only in-frame clones appear in the TCRdb table, and some are missing; sequencing was by immunoSEQ multiplex PCR. The repertoire consists of 25,000 to 30,000 clones, with approximately 90% occurring once and the leading ten covering around 6.5%. The sample was PBMCs, taken at tuberculosis diagnosis. The receptors here all came from an adult with tuberculosis. CDR3s include the opening cysteine and the closing phenylalanine or tryptophan. D genes are given only for firm matches. Only part of the rows carry a size: once, few, many, or a class if the clone is expanded.

D gene: -; clone size: -; J gene: TRBJ1-4; V gene: TRBV11-2; CDR3 DNA: TGTGCCAGCAGCCTGGGGGGGGATGAAAAACTGTTTTTT; CDR3 protein: CASSLGGDEKLFF
D gene: -; clone size: -; J gene: TRBJ2-1; V gene: TRBV28; CDR3 DNA: TGTGCCAGCAGTCAAGTCGGGAGCGGGTACAATGAGCAGTTCTTC; CDR3 protein: CASSQVGSGYNEQFF
D gene: TRBD1; clone size: -; J gene: TRBJ1-4; V gene: TRBV28; CDR3 DNA: TGTGCCAGCGGGCCCCGGGGACAGGGTATCGGGAGTGAAAAACTGTTTTTT; CDR3 protein: CASGPRGQGIGSEKLFF
D gene: TRBD2; clone size: -; J gene: TRBJ2-1; V gene: TRBV6-5; CDR3 DNA: TGTGCCAGCAGTTACGGCCGGGGAGGGGATGAGCAGTTCTTC; CDR3 protein: CASSYGRGGDEQFF
D gene: TRBD2; clone size: -; J gene: TRBJ2-3; V gene: TRBV12-5; CDR3 DNA: TGTGCTAGTGGTTTGGTACTCGGGCGGGGGGTCCCAAGTGGGCAGTATTTT; CDR3 protein: CASGLVLGRGVPSGQYF
D gene: TRBD2; clone size: few; J gene: TRBJ2-5; V gene: TRBV7-8; CDR3 DNA: TGTGCCAGCACCCCTGCTTTGCGGGAGGGCCGGACCCAGTACTTC; CDR3 protein: CASTPALREGRTQYF
D gene: -; clone size: -; J gene: TRBJ1-2; V gene: TRBV27; CDR3 DNA: TGTGCCAGCAGTTCCGCGCCCCCCCCTAACTATGGCTACACCTTC; CDR3 protein: CASSSAPPPNYGYTF
D gene: -; clone size: -; J gene: TRBJ1-1; V gene: TRBV10-3; CDR3 DNA: TGTGCCATCAGTGAGGGACTATGGAACACTGAAGCTTTCTTT; CDR3 protein: CAISEGLWNTEAFF
D gene: -; clone size: -; J gene: TRBJ1-1; V gene: TRBV5-5; CDR3 DNA: TGTGCCAGCAGCTTCGTCTCTGAAGCTTTCTTT; CDR3 protein: CASSFVSEAFF
D gene: TRBD1; clone size: -; J gene: TRBJ2-7; V gene: TRBV4-1; CDR3 DNA: TGCGCCAGCAGCCAAGCCTCCGGGACAGGGGGCTACGAGCAGTACTTC; CDR3 protein: CASSQASGTGGYEQYF
D gene: -; clone size: -; J gene: TRBJ1-1; V gene: TRBV19; CDR3 DNA: TGTGCCAGTAGCCCAACCGCGGCCACGGTCATGAACACTGAAGCTTTCTTT; CDR3 protein: CASSPTAATVMNTEAFF
D gene: -; clone size: -; J gene: TRBJ1-2; V gene: TRBV14; CDR3 DNA: TGTGCCAGCAGCCAAGTACGTGGCCCGGGAGGCTACACCTTC; CDR3 protein: CASSQVRGPGGYTF
D gene: -; clone size: -; J gene: TRBJ2-6; V gene: TRBV4-3; CDR3 DNA: TGCGCCAGCAGCCCCCAGGGGTTGGACTCTGGGGCCAACGTCCTGACTTTC; CDR3 protein: CASSPQGLDSGANVLTF
D gene: TRBD2; clone size: -; J gene: TRBJ2-3; V gene: TRBV29-1; CDR3 DNA: TGCAGCGTTGAAGATACTATCAGCGAGGGACTACCCCTCAGTACGCAGTATTTT; CDR3 protein: CSVEDTISEGLPLSTQYF
D gene: TRBD2; clone size: -; J gene: TRBJ2-3; V gene: TRBV25-1; CDR3 DNA: TGTGCCAGCAGTGCTAGCGGGGGATCAGATACGCAGTATTTT; CDR3 protein: CASSASGGSDTQYF
D gene: TRBD1; clone size: once; J gene: TRBJ1-2; V gene: TRBV7-2; CDR3 DNA: TGTGCCAGCAGCTTACAGGGGGAGGATGGCTACACCTTC; CDR3 protein: CASSLQGEDGYTF
D gene: -; clone size: -; J gene: TRBJ2-2; V gene: TRBV10-1; CDR3 DNA: TGCGCCAGCAGTGACTTTCCGGGACTCGGCACCGGGGAGCTGTTTTTT; CDR3 protein: CASSDFPGLGTGELFF